One sample yielded the 32 T cell receptor beta chains listed below, sequenced in a study of PD-1 blockade in mismatch repair-deficient tumors. This table comes from immunoSEQ multiplex PCR, and its TCRdb copy is limited to in-frame clones, with some not included. The data hold 15,000 to 25,000 clones, with over 75% observed a single time. The sequencing used PBMCs, collected 52 weeks after starting pembrolizumab. These receptors were obtained from an adult with mismatch repair-deficient cancer.

The gene calls are TRBV19 and TRBJ2-7; 7 positions agree with TRBD2. The CDR3 is made up of 11 amino acids. Germline V gives CDR1 LNHDA, CDR2 SQIVND (reference sequence). V shed 9 bases, J shed 2 bases, and the junction held 1 base outside the gene matches. The CDR3 here is CASRGAYEQYF. CDR3 nucleotide sequence: TGTGCCAGCCGGGGGGCCTACGAGCAGTACTTC. The variable domain in full, with the rest retrieved from reference TRBV19 and TRBJ2-7, is DGGITQSPKYLFRKEGQNVTLSCEQNLNHDAMYWYRQDPGQGLRLIYYSQIVNDFQKGDIAEGYSVSREKKESFPLTVTSAQKNPTAFYLCASRGAYEQYFGPGTRLTVT.

The rearrangement uses TRBV21-1 and TRBJ2-5; the tabulated D call, TRBD2, remains unverified against the DNA. TRBV21-1 is assigned pseudogene status. The CDR3 covers 16 residues. CDR3 bases: TGTGCCAGCAGCCCTCCCGGGAGTCGATACCAAGAGACCCAGTACTTC. Amino acid sequence: CASSPPGSRYQETQYF.

The V and J genes are TRBV19 and TRBJ2-1, with 11 nucleotides matching TRBD2. V lost 8 bases, J lost 1 base, and 4 bases stayed unmatched. Germline CDR1 is LNHDA and CDR2 is SQIVND (reference sequence). This CDR3 spans 15 amino acids. As DNA, the CDR3 is TGTGCCAGTGGAACTAGCGGGAGTTCCTACAATGAGCAGTTCTTC. Translated: CASGTSGSSYNEQFF.

The chain couples TRBV11-2 to TRBJ2-3, with 9 bases fitting TRBD2. The germline CDR1 and CDR2 sequences are SGHAT and FQNNGV. Trimming removed 2 bases from V and 2 bases from J; junction bases left unmatched: 5. The CDR3 extends over 16 amino acids. The CDR3 region has the DNA TGTGCCAGCAGCTTAAGGCTAGCGGGACCCACAGATACGCAGTATTTT. Protein product: CASSLRLAGPTDTQYF.

The chain carries TRBV15 and TRBJ1-3; D is ambiguous. The CDR3 spans 14 residues. V was trimmed by 0 bases and J by 4 bases, leaving 7 bases between them. Germline V CDR1 and CDR2: LNHNV, YYDKDF (reference sequence). The CDR3 sequence is CATSRDPSGNTIYF. The CDR3 DNA sequence: TGTGCCACCAGCAGAGACCCCTCCGGAAACACCATATATTTT.

The chain combines TRBV5-1 with TRBJ1-2, with 9 positions matching TRBD1. The germline V gene has CDR1 SGHRS and CDR2 YFSETQ. With V trimmed by 4 bases and J by 3 bases, 10 bases remained unmatched. The CDR3 extends over 16 amino acids. CDR3 sequence: CASSRTQGASDYGYTF. The DNA of the CDR3 is TGCGCCAGCAGCAGAACACAGGGGGCAAGCGACTATGGCTACACCTTC.

This sequence joins TRBV5-6 and TRBJ2-2, with 9 bases matching TRBD2. This CDR3 comprises 16 residues. With 2 bases clipped from V and 3 bases from J, the junction kept 5 bases outside the gene matches. Germline-derived CDR1 and CDR2 are SGHDT and YYEEEE. The CDR3 DNA follows: TGTGCCAGCAGCTTTAGCGGGAGACGTGACACCGGGGAGCTGTTTTTT. Residues: CASSFSGRRDTGELFF.

The chain's CDR3 is CASSLMSETQYF. In DNA form, the CDR3 reads TGTGCCAGCAGCTTAATGAGCGAGACCCAGTACTTC. The rearrangement uses TRBV7-2 and TRBJ2-5, with D unclear. Trimming took off 2 bases at V and 5 bases at J, with 6 bases between the two ends. Germline lookup yields CDR1 SGHTA and CDR2 FQGNSA. CDR3 length: 12 residues. The full variable domain, rest sourced from reference TRBV7-2 and TRBJ2-5, is GAGVSQSPSNKVTEKGKDVELRCDPISGHTALYWYRQSLGQGLEFLIYFQGNSAPDKSGLPSDRFSAERTGGSVSTLTIQRTQQEDSAVYLCASSLMSETQYFGPGTRLLVL.

The V call is TRBV18, the J call TRBJ2-7, with D possibly being TRBD1 (5 bases). The CDR3 is 14 residues long. Germline lookup yields CDR1 KGHSH and CDR2 LQKENI. Trimming cost V 5 bases and J 5 bases, with 16 bases left between them. The CDR3 sequence: CASSSRTGHDEQYF. In DNA form, the CDR3 reads TGTGCCAGCTCATCACGTACAGGTCACGACGAGCAGTACTTC.

This clone was detected only a few times. The CDR3 here is CAWSTWDFSSYEQYF. In DNA, the CDR3 is TGTGCCTGGAGTACATGGGACTTTAGCTCCTACGAGCAGTACTTC. V usage is TRBV30 and J usage is TRBJ2-7; D is perhaps TRBD2 (6 bases). The CDR3 has 15 residues. Per germline, CDR1 GTSNPN and CDR2 SVGIG (reference sequence). V was shortened by 2 bases and J by 0 bases, with 14 bases between the two germline ends.

The chain is built from TRBV6-1 and TRBJ2-2; a weak D match, TRBD1 (6 bases). Trimming left V 2 bases short and J 10 bases short, with 14 bases between. The germline V gene encodes CDR1 MNHNS and CDR2 SASEGT. This CDR3 comprises 14 residues. The chain's CDR3 is CASSEPSRGPELFF. For the CDR3, the DNA is TGTGCCAGCAGTGAACCTTCCAGGGGCCCGGAGCTGTTTTTT.

The V and J genes are TRBV7-9 and TRBJ2-1, with a possible D match to TRBD2 (6 bases). The germline V and J ends were trimmed by 3 bases and 0 bases, with 12 bases remaining between them. CDR1 and CDR2 (germline): SEHNR, FQNEAQ (reference sequence). The CDR3 contains 16 residues. This chain's CDR3 is CASSFRGGTSYNEQFF. The CDR3 nucleotides read TGTGCCAGCAGCTTCCGAGGCGGGACCTCCTACAATGAGCAGTTCTTC.

The rearrangement links TRBV6-5 to TRBJ1-1, with 12 positions matching TRBD1. There are 15 residues in the CDR3. J gave up 1 base and V 6 bases, and 3 bases lay outside the gene matches. CDR1 is MNHEY, CDR2 SVGAGI, per germline. The CDR3 here is CASRGQGAGNTEAFF. CDR3 bases: TGTGCCAGCAGGGGACAGGGGGCGGGGAACACTGAAGCTTTCTTT.

The genes are TRBV18 and TRBJ1-1, with D tentatively TRBD1 (5 bases). The CDR3 runs 18 residues. CDR1 and CDR2 from the germline V gene are KGHSH and LQKENI. Trimming removed 1 base at V and 1 base at J, with 19 bases between. The chain's CDR3 is CASSPQGMRGATNTEAFF. Here the CDR3 DNA reads TGTGCCAGCTCACCACAGGGAATGCGCGGGGCGACGAACACTGAAGCTTTCTTT.

V is TRBV5-1 and J is TRBJ2-2; TRBD1 might be the D (5 bases). Germline-derived CDR1 and CDR2 are SGHRS and YFSETQ. The germline V and J ends were trimmed by 4 bases and 4 bases, with 11 bases remaining between them. The CDR3 is 14 residues long. CDR3 residues: CASSRTTGTGELFF. The CDR3 region has the DNA TGCGCCAGCAGCAGAACCACAGGCACCGGGGAGCTGTTTTTT.

V usage is TRBV25-1 and J usage is TRBJ2-7, with 8 bases aligning to TRBD2. V shed 3 bases and J 6 bases; nucleotides not matched to a gene: 4. Germline V CDR1 and CDR2: MGHDK, SYGVNS. This CDR3 is built from 13 residues. The CDR3 reads CASSDAGGGEQYF. CDR3 nucleotides: TGTGCCAGCAGTGACGCGGGAGGAGGCGAGCAGTACTTC.

This chain uses TRBV5-1 with TRBJ2-7; 7 nucleotides line up with TRBD1. Losses at the gene ends were 4 bases for V and 4 bases for J; bases not matched to a gene: 8. The CDR3 totals 14 residues. Looked up from germline, CDR1 is SGHRS and CDR2 is YFSETQ. In DNA form, the CDR3 reads TGCGCCAGCAGCCCTACGGACAGGTCTTACGAGCAGTACTTC. Its translation is CASSPTDRSYEQYF.

This clone was detected only a few times. This chain joins TRBV5-4 and TRBJ2-7; 7 bases match TRBD2. Losses at the gene ends were 3 bases for V and 6 bases for J; bases not matched to a gene: 12. The CDR3 extends over 15 amino acids. Per the germline V gene, CDR1 is SGHNT and CDR2 is YYREEE (reference sequence). This CDR3 is CASSSPQAGAIEQYF. The CDR3 DNA is TGTGCCAGCAGCTCCCCCCAGGCGGGAGCCATCGAGCAGTACTTC.

V and J are TRBV19 and TRBJ1-5; D not resolved. The ends were cut back, 3 bases at V and 5 bases at J, with 11 bases in the middle. This CDR3 spans 14 amino acids. Germline V CDR1 and CDR2: LNHDA, SQIVND (reference sequence). CDR3 nucleotides: TGTGCCAGTAGTATCTCAGAGGTGGATCAGCCCCAGCATTTT. Its protein product is CASSISEVDQPQHF.

The chain couples TRBV2 to TRBJ1-2; D not resolved. Germline CDR1 is SNHLY and CDR2 is FYNNEI. The length of the CDR3 is 11 residues. The germline V and J ends were trimmed by 10 bases and 8 bases, with 14 bases remaining between them. The CDR3 loop is CATDQTGGYTF. DNA of the CDR3: TGTGCCACAGATCAGACGGGGGGCTACACCTTC.

The chain couples TRBV9 to TRBJ2-5; a possible D gene is TRBD1 (6 bases). Between the trimmed V and J ends, which lost 0 bases and 2 bases, there was a span of 17 bases. The CDR3 is 17 amino acids. Per germline, CDR1 SGDLS and CDR2 YYNGEE. In DNA, the CDR3 is TGTGCCAGCAGCGTAGACAGGGAATGGAGCAGGCAAGAGACCCAGTACTTC. Its protein product is CASSVDREWSRQETQYF.

This sequence joins TRBV9 and TRBJ2-4, with D tentatively TRBD1 (5 bases). V was clipped by 4 bases and J by 2 bases, with 22 bases between them. Germline loops: CDR1 SGDLS, CDR2 YYNGEE. This CDR3 is built from 18 residues. The CDR3 bases are TGTGCCAGCAGCCCAACCACCAACGCAGGGTTTACCAAAAACATTCAGTACTTC. It translates to CASSPTTNAGFTKNIQYF.

This chain joins TRBV6-1 and TRBJ2-7, with TRBD1 matching over 10 bases. The CDR3 extends over 18 amino acids. Germline-derived CDR1 and CDR2 are MNHNS and SASEGT. Germline trimming cut 4 bases from V and 6 bases from J; bases unmatched to any gene: 18. The CDR3 DNA follows: TGTGCCAGCAGTGCCGGGACAGGGGTTATCACGAGACCCTCCGAGCAGTACTTC. It encodes CASSAGTGVITRPSEQYF.

This clone was seen just once. This chain uses TRBV29-1 with TRBJ1-2; maybe TRBD1 (6 bases). V lost 7 bases and J 2 bases, leaving 14 bases between the germline ends. Germline V gene lookup returns CDR1 SQVTM and CDR2 ANQGSEA. This CDR3 spans 13 amino acids. The CDR3 region has the DNA TGCAGCGCCGGGGACAATAAGAACTATGGCTACACCTTC. Translation gives CSAGDNKNYGYTF.

The chain employs TRBV5-1 and TRBJ1-1; TRBD1 is a possible D gene (5 bases). This CDR3 has 14 residues. Germline V lookup: CDR1 SGHRS, CDR2 YFSETQ. V lost 0 bases and J lost 6, with 12 bases in between. CDR3 sequence: CASSLDGGWAEAFF. The CDR3 region has the DNA TGCGCCAGCAGCTTGGATGGGGGGTGGGCTGAAGCTTTCTTT.

The chain couples TRBV28 to TRBJ2-1, with D perhaps TRBD2 (5 bases). The CDR3 is 14 amino acids. V lost 7 bases and J 2 bases, leaving 12 bases between the germline ends. In germline, CDR1 is MDHEN, CDR2 SYDVKM. CDR3 region: CASTSWETYNEQFF. CDR3 DNA sequence: TGTGCCAGCACATCCTGGGAGACCTACAATGAGCAGTTCTTC. The whole variable domain, remainder taken from reference TRBV28 and TRBJ2-1, is DVKVTQSSRYLVKRTGEKVFLECVQDMDHENMFWYRQDPGLGLRLIYFSYDVKMKEKGDIPEGYSVSREKKERFSLILESASTNQTSMYLCASTSWETYNEQFFGPGTRLTVL.

V gene TRBV28 combines with J gene TRBJ2-3; 9 bases match TRBD2. The CDR3 sequence is 17 residues long. The V gene end was trimmed by 1 base and the J gene end by 6 bases; junction bases not matched to a gene: 11. Germline CDR1 reads MDHEN; CDR2 reads SYDVKM. CDR3 protein: CASSLSPSGRREDTQYF. The DNA of the CDR3 is TGTGCCAGCAGTTTATCGCCCAGCGGGAGGAGGGAGGATACGCAGTATTTT. The full variable domain, completed using reference TRBV28 and TRBJ2-3, is DVKVTQSSRYLVKRTGEKVFLECVQDMDHENMFWYRQDPGLGLRLIYFSYDVKMKEKGDIPEGYSVSREKKERFSLILESASTNQTSMYLCASSLSPSGRREDTQYFGPGTRLTVL.

The chain joins TRBV28 to TRBJ2-7, with D possibly being TRBD2 (7 bases). Germline V CDR1 and CDR2: MDHEN, SYDVKM. The CDR3 runs 15 residues. V was trimmed by 5 bases and J by 4 bases, leaving 18 bases between them. CDR3 residues: CASSKTTGRVYEQYF. In DNA form, the CDR3 reads TGTGCCAGCAGTAAGACTACAGGGAGGGTATACGAGCAGTACTTC.

The chain joins TRBV15 to TRBJ2-1; 7 bases align to TRBD2. The CDR3 contains 15 residues. Germline V gene lookup returns CDR1 LNHNV and CDR2 YYDKDF (reference sequence). Unmatched junction bases numbered 13, after V lost 5 bases and J lost 9 bases. The CDR3 DNA is TGTGCCACCAGCCCTGCGTGGGAGGGAGAGGTTGAGCAGTTCTTC. This sequence encodes CATSPAWEGEVEQFF. Complete variable domain (other parts from reference TRBV15 and TRBJ2-1): DAMVIQNPRYQVTQFGKPVTLSCSQTLNHNVMYWYQQKSSQAPKLLFHYYDKDFNNEADTPDNFQSRRPNTSFCFLDIRSPGLGDTAMYLCATSPAWEGEVEQFFGPGTRLTVL.

V usage is TRBV27 and J usage is TRBJ2-7; possibly TRBD2 for D (6 bases). Trimming cost V 5 bases and J 7 bases, with 21 bases left between them. The CDR3 is made up of 15 amino acids. The germline V gene encodes CDR1 MNHEY and CDR2 SMNVEV (reference sequence). The CDR3 coding sequence is TGTGCCAGCAGTATACCGGGAGCCCTCCCTAGAGAGCAGTACTTC. It yields the protein CASSIPGALPREQYF.

V usage is TRBV28 and J usage is TRBJ1-4, with D possibly matching TRBD1 (6 bases). V shed 5 bases and J shed 5 bases, with 12 bases lying between them. Germline lookup yields CDR1 MDHEN and CDR2 SYDVKM. The length of the CDR3 is 14 residues. CDR3 sequence (DNA): TGTGCCAGCAGTCTGACAGGAGTGAATGAAAAACTGTTTTTT. Its protein product is CASSLTGVNEKLFF. The complete variable domain, with remaining parts taken from reference TRBV28 and TRBJ1-4, reads DVKVTQSSRYLVKRTGEKVFLECVQDMDHENMFWYRQDPGLGLRLIYFSYDVKMKEKGDIPEGYSVSREKKERFSLILESASTNQTSMYLCASSLTGVNEKLFFGSGTQLSVL.

This sequence joins TRBV4-2 and TRBJ2-1, with 14 bases identical to TRBD2. V was pared by 0 bases and J by 7 bases, with 5 bases of the junction left unmatched. Germline V gene sequence: CDR1 LGHNA, CDR2 YNFKEQ. The CDR3 covers 17 residues. The chain's CDR3 is CASSQEGTSGSRNEQFF. The CDR3 DNA is TGTGCCAGCAGCCAAGAGGGGACTAGCGGGAGTCGGAATGAGCAGTTCTTC.